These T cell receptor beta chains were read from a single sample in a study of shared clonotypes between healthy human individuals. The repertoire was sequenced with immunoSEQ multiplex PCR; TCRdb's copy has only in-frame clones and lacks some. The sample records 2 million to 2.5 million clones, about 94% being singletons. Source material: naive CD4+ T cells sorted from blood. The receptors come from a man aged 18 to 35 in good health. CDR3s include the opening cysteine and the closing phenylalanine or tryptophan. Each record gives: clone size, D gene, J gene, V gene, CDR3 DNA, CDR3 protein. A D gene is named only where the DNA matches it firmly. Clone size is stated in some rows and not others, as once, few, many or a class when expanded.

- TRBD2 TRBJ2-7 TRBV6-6 TGTGCCAGCAGAGCGGGGGGGTCCTACGAGCAGTACTTC CASRAGGSYEQYF
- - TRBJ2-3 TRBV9 TGTGCCAGCAGCGTAGGGAGCGATACGCAGTATTTT CASSVGSDTQYF
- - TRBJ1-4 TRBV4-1 TGCGCCAGCGGCGTCGGGCAGGGGAATGAAAAACTGTTTTTT CASGVGQGNEKLFF
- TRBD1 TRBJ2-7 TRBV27 TGTGCCAGCAGTAACAGGGGGCGGGAAGAGCAGTACTTC CASSNRGREEQYF
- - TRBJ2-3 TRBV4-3 TGCGCCAGCAGCCCATTGAGCCTTCAGGGAGATACGCAGTATTTT CASSPLSLQGDTQYF
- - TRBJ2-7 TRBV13 TGTGCCAGCAGCTTAATTGCCCTGGCCGGAGAGGGAGCCTACGAGCAGTACTTC CASSLIALAGEGAYEQYF
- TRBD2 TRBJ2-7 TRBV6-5 TGTGCCAGCATTCTGACTAGCGGGACCGAGCAGTACTTC CASILTSGTEQYF
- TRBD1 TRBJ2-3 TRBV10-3 TGTGCCATCAGTGAGTCGGACAGGGTAACAGATACGCAGTATTTT CAISESDRVTDTQYF
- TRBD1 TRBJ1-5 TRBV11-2 TGTGCCAGCAGCGTCGGGACAGGCGGCCAGCCCCAGCATTTT CASSVGTGGQPQHF
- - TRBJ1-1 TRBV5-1 TGCGCCAGCAGCTTGGTTGTGGAGAACACTGAAGCTTTCTTT CASSLVVENTEAFF
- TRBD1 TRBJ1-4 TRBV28 TGTGCCAGCCGATGGACAGGGACGAATGAAAAACTGTTTTTT CASRWTGTNEKLFF
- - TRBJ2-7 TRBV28 TGTGCCAGCAGATCCATTATCGGCGACCTCAGGGATTTCTACGAGCAGTACTTC CASRSIIGDLRDFYEQYF
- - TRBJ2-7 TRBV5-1 TGCGCCAGCAGCTTGGGGCAGGCGAAGGACGAGCAGTACTTC CASSLGQAKDEQYF
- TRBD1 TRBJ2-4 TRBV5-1 TGCGCCAGCAGCCCCGGACAGGGGATAGCCAAAAACATTCAGTACTTC CASSPGQGIAKNIQYF
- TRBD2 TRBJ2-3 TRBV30 TGTGCCTGGGGACTAGCGGGAGCAGATACGCAGTATTTT CAWGLAGADTQYF
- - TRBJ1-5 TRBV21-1 TGTGCCAGCAGCACCCGGGACGGTAGCAATCAGCCCCAGCATTTT CASSTRDGSNQPQHF
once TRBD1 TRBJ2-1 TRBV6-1 TGTGCCAGCAGTGAAAAGCCGGGGACAGGGGCATACAATGAGCAGTTCTTC CASSEKPGTGAYNEQFF
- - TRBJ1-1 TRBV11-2 TGTGCCAGCAGCTTACAGGTCATGAACACTGAAGCTTTCTTT CASSLQVMNTEAFF
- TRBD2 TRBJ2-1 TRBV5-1 TGCGCCAGCGGCACTAGCGGGGGCAATGAGCAGTTCTTC CASGTSGGNEQFF
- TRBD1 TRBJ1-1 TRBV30 TGTGCCTGGAGTACCGGGACAGGGGGCACTGAAGCTTTCTTT CAWSTGTGGTEAFF
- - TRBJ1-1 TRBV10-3 TGTGCCATCAGTGAGCCCAGGGAAGGGGCTTTCTTT CAISEPREGAFF
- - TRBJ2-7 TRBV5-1 TGCGCCAGCAGCTTGGTAGGGGAAGTTCCCTTCTACGAGCAGTACTTC CASSLVGEVPFYEQYF
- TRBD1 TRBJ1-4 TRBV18 TGTGCCAGCTCACCGGGGACAGGGGGCGGTGAAAAACTGTTTTTT CASSPGTGGGEKLFF
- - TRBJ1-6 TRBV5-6 TGTGCCAGCAGCTCGACTGATCTTCAACGAGATTATAATTCACCCCTCCACTTT CASSSTDLQRDYNSPLHF
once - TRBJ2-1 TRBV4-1 TGCGCCAGCAGCTTATTTTCCTACAATGAGCAGTTCTTC CASSLFSYNEQFF
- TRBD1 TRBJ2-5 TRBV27 TGTGCCAGCACCTCATGGGCCGGGACAGGGGGCCGGGAGACCCAGTACTTC CASTSWAGTGGRETQYF
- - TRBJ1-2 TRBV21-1 TGTGCCAGCAGCAAAGGGCCTAAAACAGGGGGAGACTATGGCTACACCTTC CASSKGPKTGGDYGYTF
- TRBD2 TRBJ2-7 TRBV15 TGTGCCACCAGCAGAGACCGGGGGGTATACGAGCAGTACTTC CATSRDRGVYEQYF
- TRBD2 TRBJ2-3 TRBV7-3 TGTGCCAGCAGCATCACTAGCGGGGGCCCGCCAGATACGCAGTATTTT CASSITSGGPPDTQYF